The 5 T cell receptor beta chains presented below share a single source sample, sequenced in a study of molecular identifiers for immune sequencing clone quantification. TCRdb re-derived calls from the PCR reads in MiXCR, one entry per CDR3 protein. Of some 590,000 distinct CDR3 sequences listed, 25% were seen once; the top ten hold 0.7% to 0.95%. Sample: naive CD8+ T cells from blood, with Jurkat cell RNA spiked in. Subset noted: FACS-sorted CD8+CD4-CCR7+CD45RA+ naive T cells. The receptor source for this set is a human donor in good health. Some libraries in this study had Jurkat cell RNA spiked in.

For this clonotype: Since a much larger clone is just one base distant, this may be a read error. CDR3 bases: TGCGCCAGCGGCTATACTGGGACAGGCGGTTTTTTT. Protein sequence: CASGYTGTGGFF. The chain recombines TRBV5-1 with TRBJ1-1; 8 positions agree with TRBD1. Germline V CDR1 and CDR2: SGHRS, YFSETQ. CDR3 length equals 12 residues.

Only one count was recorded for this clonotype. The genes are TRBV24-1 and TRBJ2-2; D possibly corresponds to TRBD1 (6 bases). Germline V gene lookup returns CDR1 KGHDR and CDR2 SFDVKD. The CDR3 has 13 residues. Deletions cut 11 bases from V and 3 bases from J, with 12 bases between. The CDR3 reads CAIQGSDTGELFF. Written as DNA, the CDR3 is TGTGCCATCCAGGGGTCGGACACCGGGGAGCTGTTTTTT.

The CDR3 sequence: CASSTNRGTSGANEQFF. The CDR3 DNA reads TGTGCCAGCAGCACAAATAGGGGGACTAGCGGGGCCAATGAGCAGTTCTTC. The V and J genes are TRBV21-1 and TRBJ2-1; the tabulated D call, TRBD2, remains unverified against the DNA. TRBV21-1 is a listed pseudogene. The CDR3 is made up of 17 amino acids.

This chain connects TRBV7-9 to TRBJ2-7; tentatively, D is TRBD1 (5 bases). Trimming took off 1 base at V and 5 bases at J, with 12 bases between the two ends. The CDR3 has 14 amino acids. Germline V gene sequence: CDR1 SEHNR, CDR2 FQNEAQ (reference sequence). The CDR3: CASSLVAGINEQYF. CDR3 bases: TGTGCCAGCAGCTTAGTGGCAGGGATAAACGAGCAGTACTTC.

CDR3 protein: CASSEASAINSPLHF. The CDR3 nucleotides are TGTGCCAGCAGCGAGGCGTCGGCCATCAATTCACCCCTCCACTTT. This chain joins TRBV6-2 or TRBV6-3 and TRBJ1-6, with D unclear. CDR1 is MNHEY, CDR2 SVGEGT, per germline. The CDR3 is 15 amino acids. V lost 6 bases to trimming and J lost 7 bases, with 16 bases between them.